Below, 30 T cell receptor beta chains from the same sample are listed, as sequenced in a study of blood T cell repertoires in COVID-19. TCRdb keeps only in-frame clones here, not all; method: immunoSEQ multiplex PCR. The sample holds a few hundred thousand clones, about 91% seen once. Input material: PBMCs or T cells enriched from blood (not recorded which). The receptors come from a human donor in a cohort exposed to, infected with or recovered from COVID-19 (not recorded which). The donor label of this sample is uncertain.

CDR3 DNA: TGTGCCAGCAGCTTCCCGCTGAACGGGGTGGCTAACACCGGGGAGCTGTTTTTT. Translation gives CASSFPLNGVANTGELFF. The rearrangement joins TRBV5-6 to TRBJ2-2; maybe TRBD2 (5 bases). CDR3 length: 18 amino acids. CDR1 and CDR2 from the germline V gene are SGHDT and YYEEEE. V lost 2 bases and J lost 2, with 19 bases in between.

V usage is TRBV4-3 and J usage is TRBJ2-3, with 7 bases lining up with TRBD1. The ends lost 4 bases at V and 2 bases at J; junction bases unmatched: 9. This CDR3 region has 16 residues. In germline, CDR1 is LGHNA, CDR2 YSLEER. CDR3 bases: TGCGCCAGCAGCCCACGGGACAGCACACTCACAGATACGCAGTATTTT. Its protein product is CASSPRDSTLTDTQYF.

To note about this clone: Other nucleotide sequences in the sample specify the same CDR3. V gene TRBV24-1 combines with J gene TRBJ2-5; possibly TRBD1 for D (7 bases). The CDR3 has 13 amino acids. The germline V gene encodes CDR1 KGHDR and CDR2 SFDVKD. With 7 bases removed from V and 5 bases from J, the gap between germline ends came to 13 bases. CDR3 sequence: CATSRAGGETQYF. CDR3 coding DNA: TGTGCCACCAGCAGAGCAGGGGGGGAGACCCAGTACTTC.

This chain connects TRBV3-1 (or the pseudogene TRBV3-2) to TRBJ1-1; 7 nucleotides align to TRBD1. The V segment lost 4 bases and the J segment 11 bases; nucleotides outside the gene matches: 13. Germline-derived CDR1 and CDR2 are LGHDT and YNNKEL (reference sequence). The CDR3 covers 14 residues. The chain's CDR3 is CASSPTKTGRMAFF. CDR3 bases: TGTGCCAGCAGCCCGACTAAGACAGGGAGGATGGCTTTCTTT.

The chain employs TRBV6-2 or TRBV6-3 and TRBJ1-2, with TRBD1 as a possible D gene (5 bases). The CDR3 has 14 amino acids. V shed 6 bases and J shed 6 bases, with 17 bases lying between them. The V gene's germline CDR1 is MNHEY and CDR2 SVGEGT. CDR3 region: CASSPAGEPDGYTF. The DNA for the CDR3 is TGTGCCAGCAGCCCGGCGGGGGAACCGGATGGCTACACCTTC.

The chain has TRBV5-6 and TRBJ2-7; 8 bases align to TRBD1. V lost 5 bases to trimming and J lost 4 bases; unmatched junction nucleotides: 8. The CDR3 consists of 14 residues. Germline loops: CDR1 SGHDT, CDR2 YYEEEE. CDR3: CASRRGQGAYEQYF. CDR3 nucleotides: TGTGCCAGCAGGAGGGGGCAGGGGGCATACGAGCAGTACTTC.

This clone was seen a handful of times. The CDR3 DNA reads as TGCAGCGTTGAGGGGGGAGGTCCCGGGGATACGCAGTATTTT. Protein: CSVEGGGPGDTQYF. The V gene is TRBV29-1, the J gene TRBJ2-3; TRBD2 is a possible D gene (6 bases). The germline V gene has CDR1 SQVTM and CDR2 ANQGSEA. Between the trimmed V and J ends, which lost 3 bases and 6 bases, there was a span of 16 bases. There are 14 residues in the CDR3.

V is TRBV7-2 and J is TRBJ2-7, with a possible D match to TRBD2 (5 bases). V was cut by 1 base and J by 6 bases, with 13 bases left in between. The CDR3 runs 14 residues. The germline gives CDR1 SGHTA, CDR2 FQGNSA. DNA for the CDR3: TGTGCCAGCAGCTTAGATCCACTAGAGGGCGAGCAGTACTTC. The encoded protein is CASSLDPLEGEQYF.

This clone was seen a single time. The chain links TRBV29-1 to TRBJ1-1, with a weak D call TRBD1 (5 bases). V gave up 7 bases and J gave up 6 bases, with 21 bases separating them. The length of the CDR3 is 14 residues. Looked up from germline, CDR1 is SQVTM and CDR2 is ANQGSEA. Here the CDR3 DNA reads TGCAGCGCTCATGATACTTACGGGGGGTCTGAAGCTTTCTTT. Amino acids: CSAHDTYGGSEAFF.

The genes are TRBV2 and TRBJ1-4, with unresolved D. Between the trimmed V and J ends, which lost 5 bases and 5 bases, there was a span of 12 bases. Germline CDR1 is SNHLY and CDR2 is FYNNEI. The length of the CDR3 is 14 residues. The CDR3 DNA reads as TGTGCCAGCAGTCTTAGTAGTACCAATGAAAAACTGTTTTTT. Encoded protein: CASSLSSTNEKLFF.

CDR3 region: CASTLGRSHSEAFF. DNA of the CDR3: TGTGCCAGTACCTTAGGTAGGTCGCACAGTGAAGCTTTCTTT. V usage is TRBV19 and J usage is TRBJ1-1, with D unresolved. Per germline, CDR1 LNHDA and CDR2 SQIVND (reference sequence). The V gene lost 7 bases and the J gene lost 7 bases, with 19 bases spanning the gap. The CDR3 totals 14 residues.

The J gene is TRBJ1-1, the V gene TRBV6-2 or TRBV6-3, with a weak D call TRBD1 (5 bases). The V gene's germline CDR1 is MNHEY and CDR2 SVGEGT. The CDR3 has 14 amino acids. The ends were cut back, 2 bases at V and 4 bases at J, with 11 bases in the middle. DNA for the CDR3: TGTGCCAGCAGTTACAGGGTTAGGGGCACTGAAGCTTTCTTT. As protein: CASSYRVRGTEAFF.

The gene calls are TRBV27 and TRBJ2-7, with 12 bases fitting TRBD2. J lost 3 bases, V lost 6 bases, and 3 bases had no gene match. The CDR3 is 14 amino acids. Germline V gene sequence: CDR1 MNHEY, CDR2 SMNVEV (reference sequence). CDR3 in amino acids: CASSLAGGNYEQYF. Written as DNA, the CDR3 is TGTGCCAGCAGCCTAGCGGGGGGGAACTACGAGCAGTACTTC.

The chain uses TRBV29-1 and TRBJ2-1; 11 bases line up with TRBD1. Germline values: CDR1 SQVTM, CDR2 ANQGSEA. This CDR3 contains 16 residues. The V and J ends lost 6 bases and 2 bases, in that order; junction bases with no gene match: 9. The DNA of the CDR3 is TGCAGCGTCGAGGGACAGGGGGACCGTCCCTACAATGAGCAGTTCTTC. This translates into CSVEGQGDRPYNEQFF.

This sequence joins TRBV9 and TRBJ2-1, with 9 bases lining up with TRBD2. Germline V gives CDR1 SGDLS, CDR2 YYNGEE. The J segment lost 5 bases and the V segment lost 0 bases, leaving 6 bases of the junction unmatched. The CDR3 has 16 residues. CDR3 region: CASSVVGGGANNEQFF. The CDR3 DNA sequence: TGTGCCAGCAGCGTAGTGGGCGGGGGGGCTAACAATGAGCAGTTCTTC.

This chain uses TRBV10-3 with TRBJ2-3; D may be TRBD2 (7 bases). CDR3 size: 13 residues. Germline values: CDR1 ENHRY, CDR2 SYGVKD. V dropped 5 bases and J dropped 4 bases, with 10 bases sitting between them. The CDR3 protein is CAISLGGADTQYF. The CDR3 DNA reads TGTGCCATCAGTTTAGGGGGGGCAGATACGCAGTATTTT.

V gene TRBV27 combines with J gene TRBJ2-6; D possibly corresponds to TRBD1 (5 bases). This CDR3 spans 13 amino acids. The V end lost 2 bases, the J end lost 9 bases, and 8 bases lay between the germline ends. The germline V gene has CDR1 MNHEY and CDR2 SMNVEV (reference sequence). The CDR3 here is CASSLDSFNVLTF. The CDR3 DNA reads TGTGCCAGCAGTTTAGACAGTTTCAACGTCCTGACTTTC.

The V call is TRBV14, the J call TRBJ2-5; D perhaps matches TRBD1 (5 bases). CDR3 size: 14 residues. The germline V and J ends were trimmed by 6 bases and 5 bases, with 16 bases remaining between them. Germline CDR1 is SGHDN and CDR2 is FVKESK. The DNA of the CDR3 is TGTGCCAGCAGTCCTACAGGAAATGGGGAGACCCAGTACTTC. It codes for CASSPTGNGETQYF.

J is TRBJ1-1 and V is TRBV29-1; D remains ambiguous. This CDR3 is built from 13 residues. V shed 6 bases and J shed 3 bases, with 14 bases lying between them. Per germline, CDR1 SQVTM and CDR2 ANQGSEA. The CDR3 region is CSVPSGGDTEAFF. Written as DNA, the CDR3 is TGCAGCGTGCCAAGCGGAGGAGACACTGAAGCTTTCTTT.

The chain has TRBV7-8 and TRBJ2-5; 8 bases fit TRBD1. J was trimmed by 5 bases and V by 5 bases; bases with no gene match: 4. The germline V gene encodes CDR1 SGHVS and CDR2 FQNEAQ. The CDR3 is made up of 13 amino acids. For the CDR3, the DNA is TGTGCCAGCAGCCGGACAGGGTACGAGACCCAGTACTTC. Translation gives CASSRTGYETQYF.

This rearrangement joins TRBV5-4 to TRBJ2-5; perhaps TRBD2 as D (5 bases). The CDR3 totals 20 residues. V was cut by 0 bases and J by 2 bases, with 26 bases left in between. Germline V gene lookup returns CDR1 SGHNT and CDR2 YYREEE (reference sequence). The CDR3 region is CASSLVEVYEMASSQETQYF. DNA for the CDR3: TGTGCCAGCAGCTTGGTGGAGGTCTACGAGATGGCGTCGTCTCAAGAGACCCAGTACTTC.

The chain carries TRBV2 and TRBJ2-7; D perhaps matches TRBD1 (6 bases). The CDR3 extends over 18 amino acids. In germline, CDR1 is SNHLY, CDR2 FYNNEI. V was pared by 6 bases and J by 0 bases, with 24 bases between. The CDR3 loop reads CASSPTLRGPIPSYEQYF. CDR3 bases: TGTGCCAGCAGCCCGACCCTCAGGGGCCCGATTCCCTCCTACGAGCAGTACTTC.

The chain couples TRBV6-5 to TRBJ1-1, with 10 bases fitting TRBD1. V shed 2 bases and J 7 bases; nucleotides not matched to a gene: 4. Germline V gene data show CDR1 as MNHEY and CDR2 as SVGAGI. The CDR3 loop spans 14 amino acids. CDR3 in DNA: TGTGCCAGCAGTTACCGGACAGGGGGAATTGAAGCTTTCTTT. Its translation is CASSYRTGGIEAFF.

This chain joins TRBV10-3 and TRBJ2-7; TRBD2 matches 7 bases. V was pared by 4 bases and J by 5 bases, with 5 bases of the junction left unmatched. This CDR3 contains 13 residues. Per the germline V gene, CDR1 is ENHRY and CDR2 is SYGVKD. The CDR3 protein is CAISVRGDDEQYF. DNA of the CDR3: TGTGCCATCAGTGTACGGGGGGACGACGAGCAGTACTTC.

The chain links TRBV7-2 to TRBJ2-1; TRBD2 matches 11 bases. The ends lost 3 bases at V and 2 bases at J; junction bases unmatched: 3. This CDR3 has 16 amino acids. Germline CDR1 is SGHTA and CDR2 is FQGNSA. The CDR3 nucleotides are TGTGCCAGCAGCTTTAGCGGGGGGGCGGCCTACAATGAGCAGTTCTTC. Its protein is CASSFSGGAAYNEQFF.

The chain has TRBV1 and TRBJ2-5; TRBD2 was called by the table and not checked on the DNA. TRBV1 is a known pseudogene. The CDR3 loop spans 17 amino acids. CDR3 protein: CTSSLHSLAGGPETQYF. The CDR3 DNA sequence: TGCACCAGCAGCCTCCACTCACTAGCGGGGGGGCCAGAGACCCAGTACTTC.

The rearrangement links TRBV3-1 (or the pseudogene TRBV3-2) to TRBJ2-3; the D gene is possibly TRBD1 (5 bases). Trimming took off 1 base at V and 2 bases at J, with 16 bases between the two ends. The CDR3 runs to 17 residues. CDR1 is LGHDT and CDR2 is YNNKEL in the germline V gene (reference sequence). This CDR3 is CASSQVDARVHTDTQYF. The CDR3 DNA reads as TGTGCCAGCAGCCAAGTCGACGCCAGGGTCCACACAGATACGCAGTATTTT.

This chain joins TRBV6-2 or TRBV6-3 and TRBJ1-1, with 8 bases fitting TRBD1. The ends lost 0 bases at V and 7 bases at J; junction bases unmatched: 4. The CDR3 covers 14 residues. Germline-derived CDR1 and CDR2 are MNHEY and SVGEGT. The CDR3 DNA reads TGTGCCAGCAGTTACTCGCTTACAGGGGGTGAAGCTTTCTTT. Amino acid sequence: CASSYSLTGGEAFF.

This rearrangement joins TRBV6-2 or TRBV6-3 to TRBJ1-2, with TRBD1 matching over 10 bases. The V gene's germline CDR1 is MNHEY and CDR2 SVGEGT. The ends lost 5 bases at V and 3 bases at J; junction bases unmatched: 6. CDR3 size: 15 residues. The chain's CDR3 is CASSNDRGLYYGYTF. The CDR3 bases are TGTGCCAGCAGTAACGACAGGGGGCTCTACTATGGCTACACCTTC.

The chain uses TRBV9 and TRBJ2-1; 7 bases align to TRBD2. V shed 3 bases, J shed 9 bases, and the junction held 6 bases outside the gene matches. The CDR3 runs to 13 residues. Germline V gene sequence: CDR1 SGDLS, CDR2 YYNGEE. CDR3 in DNA: TGTGCCAGCAGCGCCTTGACTAGCACTGAGCAGTTCTTC. The encoded protein is CASSALTSTEQFF.